A single sample gave rise to the 8 T cell receptor beta chains below, sequenced in a study of blood T cell repertoires in COVID-19. Assay: immunoSEQ multiplex PCR; the TCRdb copy retains only in-frame clones and omits some. The repertoire has a few hundred thousand clones, 88% of them found once; the top ten carry approximately 1.8%. Sequenced sample: PBMCs or T cells enriched from blood (not recorded which). These receptors all come from a woman aged 40 to 55 who had recovered from COVID-19.

The rearrangement joins TRBV27 to TRBJ1-4, with TRBD1 identical over 8 bases. The germline gives CDR1 MNHEY, CDR2 SMNVEV (reference sequence). V trimming: 6 bases; J trimming: 8 bases; junction bases outside the gene matches: 11. The CDR3 consists of 15 residues. The CDR3 DNA reads as TGTGCCAGCAGCGAACTCGGGACAGGTGGCGAAAAACTGTTTTTT. Its protein product is CASSELGTGGEKLFF.

This chain joins TRBV5-4 and TRBJ1-2; 8 nucleotides align to TRBD1. Germline loops: CDR1 SGHNT, CDR2 YYREEE (reference sequence). V was clipped by 4 bases and J by 2 bases; unmatched bases: 7. CDR3 length equals 15 residues. CDR3 DNA: TGTGCCAGCAGCAGCCCGGGACAGGACAACTATGGCTACACCTTC. Protein product: CASSSPGQDNYGYTF.

The genes are TRBV5-1 and TRBJ2-5; D gene ambiguous. The CDR3 is 11 residues long. In germline, CDR1 is SGHRS, CDR2 YFSETQ. The germline V and J ends were trimmed by 7 bases and 0 bases, with 4 bases remaining between them. DNA for the CDR3: TGCGCCAGCCGAGACCAAGAGACCCAGTACTTC. Translated: CASRDQETQYF.

The J gene is TRBJ2-5, the V gene TRBV5-8; 10 positions agree with TRBD1. The CDR3 has 16 amino acids. Germline CDR1 and CDR2: SGHTS and YDEGEE. J gave up 5 bases and V 4 bases, and 11 bases lay outside the gene matches. CDR3 sequence: CASSRDRGLIGETQYF. The CDR3 coding sequence is TGTGCCAGCAGCAGGGACAGGGGCCTCATCGGGGAGACCCAGTACTTC.

This clone appeared once. J is TRBJ2-7 and V is TRBV11-2, with 7 bases fitting TRBD2. CDR1 is SGHAT and CDR2 is FQNNGV in the germline V gene. This CDR3 has 16 residues. The V and J ends lost 4 bases and 0 bases, in that order; junction bases with no gene match: 9. CDR3: CASSSDRGGGSYEQYF. Written as DNA, the CDR3 is TGTGCCAGCAGCTCAGATAGGGGCGGGGGCTCCTACGAGCAGTACTTC.

V is TRBV11-3 and J is TRBJ2-5; possible D gene TRBD1, 5 bases. This CDR3 has 13 residues. CDR1 is SGHNT and CDR2 is YENEEA in the germline V gene. The V gene lost 3 bases and the J gene lost 6 bases, with 11 bases spanning the gap. CDR3 bases: TGTGCCAGCAGCTTCATTCCAGGGAAGACCCAGTACTTC. It is translated as CASSFIPGKTQYF.

The CDR3 region is CASSLAGARDEQFF. CDR3 DNA: TGTGCCAGCAGTTTAGCGGGAGCTCGAGATGAGCAGTTCTTC. This rearrangement joins TRBV2 to TRBJ2-1; 9 bases map to TRBD2. Trimming removed 5 bases from V and 8 bases from J; junction bases left unmatched: 7. The CDR3 consists of 14 residues. Germline V gene sequence: CDR1 SNHLY, CDR2 FYNNEI.

This chain links TRBV6-5 with TRBJ2-7; D unresolved. This CDR3 is built from 16 residues. Trimming took 0 bases from V and 3 from J, leaving 15 bases between them. Germline assignment: CDR1 MNHEY and CDR2 SVGAGI. The CDR3 here is CASSYSIAKLNYEQYF. Here the CDR3 DNA reads TGTGCCAGCAGTTACTCGATCGCAAAACTGAACTACGAGCAGTACTTC.